The clone carrying this TCR beta chain was counted once. The data were obtained in a study of blood T cell repertoires in COVID-19. Looking at the study overall: The analysed material was cDNA or gDNA that came from T cells, B-cell-depleted T cells, or PBMCs.

In the source study's methods: Counts of nucleated cells, estimated from reference gene primer amplification, were obtained. Sequencing used immunoSEQ multiplex PCR; TCRdb keeps in-frame clones, though not all of them. Clone size and V and J calls were adopted from that table, with D and trimming inferred from the DNA. The repertoire holds tens of thousands of clones, with 90% as singletons. Patients from Seattle were sampled longitudinally, starting during active infection. The germline V and J ends were trimmed by 7 bases and 7 bases, with 16 bases remaining between them. The CDR3 totals 13 residues. Germline assignment: CDR1 MDHEN and CDR2 SYDVKM.

V gene TRBV28 combines with J gene TRBJ1-1, with a weak D call TRBD1 (6 bases). The TCR was taken from a man between 18 and 35 years old with COVID-19, enrolled during active disease. Sequencing used peripheral blood. CDR3 DNA: TGTGCCAGCACCCGGACAGTAAACGTTGAAGCTTTCTTT. The encoded protein is CASTRTVNVEAFF.